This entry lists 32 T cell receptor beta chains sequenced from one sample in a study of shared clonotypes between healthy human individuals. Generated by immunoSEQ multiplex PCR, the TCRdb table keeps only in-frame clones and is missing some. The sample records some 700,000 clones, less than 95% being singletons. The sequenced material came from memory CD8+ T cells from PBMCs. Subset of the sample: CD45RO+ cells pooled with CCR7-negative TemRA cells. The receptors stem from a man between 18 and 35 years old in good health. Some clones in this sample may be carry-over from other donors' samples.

This chain's CDR3 is CASTTGTSATGELFF. The CDR3 region has the DNA TGCGCCAGCACCACAGGGACCTCGGCCACCGGGGAGCTGTTTTTT. The chain recombines TRBV4-1 with TRBJ2-2, with D maybe TRBD1 (6 bases). Germline-derived CDR1 and CDR2 are MGHRA and YSYEKL. The V gene lost 7 bases and the J gene lost 4 bases, with 16 bases spanning the gap. The CDR3 sequence is 15 residues long.

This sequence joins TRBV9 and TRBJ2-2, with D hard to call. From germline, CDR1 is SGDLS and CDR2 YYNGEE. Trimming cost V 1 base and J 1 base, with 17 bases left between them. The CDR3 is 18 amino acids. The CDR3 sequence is CASSVSNSQTLNTGELFF. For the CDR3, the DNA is TGTGCCAGCAGCGTAAGTAACTCCCAGACTCTGAACACCGGGGAGCTGTTTTTT.

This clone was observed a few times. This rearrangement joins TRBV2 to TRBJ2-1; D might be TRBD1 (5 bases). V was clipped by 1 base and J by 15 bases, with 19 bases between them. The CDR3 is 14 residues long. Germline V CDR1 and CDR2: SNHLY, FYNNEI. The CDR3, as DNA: TGTGCCAGCAGTGAAGGAGTTGTAGGCCAGGGTAGGTTCTTC. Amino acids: CASSEGVVGQGRFF.

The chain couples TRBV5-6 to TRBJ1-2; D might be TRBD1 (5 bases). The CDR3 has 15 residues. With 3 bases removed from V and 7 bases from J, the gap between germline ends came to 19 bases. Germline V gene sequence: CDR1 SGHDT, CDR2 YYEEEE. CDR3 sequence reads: CASSWTDSPYFGYTF. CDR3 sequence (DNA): TGTGCCAGCAGCTGGACCGACAGCCCCTATTTTGGCTACACCTTC.

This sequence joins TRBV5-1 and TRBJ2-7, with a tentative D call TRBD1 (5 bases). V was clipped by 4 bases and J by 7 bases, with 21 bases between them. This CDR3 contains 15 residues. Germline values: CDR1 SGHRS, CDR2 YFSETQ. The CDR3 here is CASSPTTKRGEEQYF. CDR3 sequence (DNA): TGCGCCAGCAGCCCTACGACAAAAAGGGGTGAGGAGCAGTACTTC.

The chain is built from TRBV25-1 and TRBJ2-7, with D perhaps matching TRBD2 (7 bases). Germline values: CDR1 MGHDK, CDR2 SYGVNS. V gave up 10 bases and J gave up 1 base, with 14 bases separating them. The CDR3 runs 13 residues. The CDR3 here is CATGAGESYEQYF. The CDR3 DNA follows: TGTGCCACGGGGGCGGGAGAGTCCTACGAGCAGTACTTC.

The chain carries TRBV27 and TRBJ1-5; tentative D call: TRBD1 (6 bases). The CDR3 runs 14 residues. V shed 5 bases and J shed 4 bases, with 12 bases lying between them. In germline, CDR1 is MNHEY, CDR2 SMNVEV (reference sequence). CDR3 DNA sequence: TGTGCCAGCAGTCGACAAGGGGGTAATCAGCCCCAGCATTTT. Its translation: CASSRQGGNQPQHF.

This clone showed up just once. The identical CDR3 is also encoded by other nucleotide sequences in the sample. In DNA, the CDR3 is TGTGCCAGCAGTCTCATCAGGGGAGGACAGCCCCAGCATTTT. This codes for CASSLIRGGQPQHF. V gene TRBV27 combines with J gene TRBJ1-5; D may be TRBD1 (6 bases). Trimming left V 5 bases short and J 7 bases short, with 15 bases between. Germline assignment: CDR1 MNHEY and CDR2 SMNVEV (reference sequence). This CDR3 is built from 14 residues.

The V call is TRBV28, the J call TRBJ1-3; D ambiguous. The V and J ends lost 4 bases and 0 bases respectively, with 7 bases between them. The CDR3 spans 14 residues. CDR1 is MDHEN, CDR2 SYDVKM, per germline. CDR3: CASSSRDSGNTIYF. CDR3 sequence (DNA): TGTGCCAGCAGTTCGAGGGACTCTGGAAACACCATATATTTT.

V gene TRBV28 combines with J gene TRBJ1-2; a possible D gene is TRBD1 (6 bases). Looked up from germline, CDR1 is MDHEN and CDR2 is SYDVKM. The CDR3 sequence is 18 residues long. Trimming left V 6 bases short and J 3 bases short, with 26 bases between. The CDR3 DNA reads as TGTGCCAGCAGCCGACCAAAACCGGGAGAAAGGGGGGACTATGGCTACACCTTC. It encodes CASSRPKPGERGDYGYTF.

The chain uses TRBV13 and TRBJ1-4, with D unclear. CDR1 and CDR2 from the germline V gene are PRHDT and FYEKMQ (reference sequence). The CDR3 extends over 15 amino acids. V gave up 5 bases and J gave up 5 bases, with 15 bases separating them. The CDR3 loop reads CASSASDEINEKLFF. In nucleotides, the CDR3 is TGTGCCAGCAGCGCCAGCGACGAGATCAATGAAAAACTGTTTTTT.

This CDR3 is CASSGQDKSNYGYTF. CDR3 DNA sequence: TGTGCCAGCTCCGGCCAGGACAAATCTAACTATGGCTACACCTTC. The rearrangement uses TRBV18 and TRBJ1-2, with a possible D match to TRBD1 (5 bases). Trimming took off 6 bases at V and 0 bases at J, with 14 bases between the two ends. Germline CDR1 KGHSH, CDR2 LQKENI. This CDR3 is built from 15 residues.

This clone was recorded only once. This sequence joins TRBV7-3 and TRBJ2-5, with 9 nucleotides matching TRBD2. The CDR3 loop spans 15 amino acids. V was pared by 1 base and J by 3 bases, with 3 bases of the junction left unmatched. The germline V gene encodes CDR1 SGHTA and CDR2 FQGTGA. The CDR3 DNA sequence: TGTGCCAGCAGCTTAATTAGCGGGAGAGAAGAGACCCAGTACTTC. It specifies CASSLISGREETQYF. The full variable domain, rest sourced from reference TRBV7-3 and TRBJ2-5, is GAGVSQTPSNKVTEKGKYVELRCDPISGHTALYWYRQSLGQGPEFLIYFQGTGAADDSGLPNDRFFAVRPEGSVSTLKIQRTERGDSAVYLCASSLISGREETQYFGPGTRLLVL.

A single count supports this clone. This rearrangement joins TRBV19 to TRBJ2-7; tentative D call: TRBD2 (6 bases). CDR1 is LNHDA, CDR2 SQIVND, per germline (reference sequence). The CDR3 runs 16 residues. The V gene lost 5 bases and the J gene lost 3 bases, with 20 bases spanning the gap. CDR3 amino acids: CASSPARGAGNYEQYF. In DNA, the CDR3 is TGTGCCAGTAGTCCAGCTAGGGGCGCGGGGAACTACGAGCAGTACTTC.

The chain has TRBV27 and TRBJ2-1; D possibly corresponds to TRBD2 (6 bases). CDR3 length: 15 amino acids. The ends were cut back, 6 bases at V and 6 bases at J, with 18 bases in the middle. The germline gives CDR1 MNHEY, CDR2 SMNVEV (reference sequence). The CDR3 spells CASSPRGSIGNEQFF. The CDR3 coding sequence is TGTGCCAGCAGCCCCCGGGGGAGTATTGGCAATGAGCAGTTCTTC.

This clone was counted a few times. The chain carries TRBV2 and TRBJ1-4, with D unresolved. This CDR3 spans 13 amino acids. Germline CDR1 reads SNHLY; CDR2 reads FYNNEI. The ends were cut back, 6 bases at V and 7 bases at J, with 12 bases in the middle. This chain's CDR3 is CASRERGREKLFF. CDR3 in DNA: TGTGCCAGCAGGGAACGGGGTCGTGAAAAACTGTTTTTT. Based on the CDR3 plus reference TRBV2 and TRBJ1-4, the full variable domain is EPEVTQTPSHQVTQMGQEVILRCVPISNHLYFYWYRQILGQKVEFLVSFYNNEISEKSEIFDDQFSVERPDGSNFTLKIRSTKLEDSAMYFCASRERGREKLFFGSGTQLSVL.

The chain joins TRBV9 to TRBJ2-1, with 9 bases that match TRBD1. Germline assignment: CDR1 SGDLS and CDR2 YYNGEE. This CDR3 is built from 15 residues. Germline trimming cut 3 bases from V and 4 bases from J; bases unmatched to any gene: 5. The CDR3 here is CASSASGTGYNEQFF. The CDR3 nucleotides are TGTGCCAGCAGCGCCTCCGGGACAGGGTACAATGAGCAGTTCTTC.

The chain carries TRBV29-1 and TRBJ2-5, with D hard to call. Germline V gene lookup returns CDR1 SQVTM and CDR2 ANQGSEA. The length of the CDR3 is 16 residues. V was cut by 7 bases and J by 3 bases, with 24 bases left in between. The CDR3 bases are TGCAGCGCCTCGGGTCCGCGAACAGTTATCGAAGAGACCCAGTACTTC. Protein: CSASGPRTVIEETQYF.

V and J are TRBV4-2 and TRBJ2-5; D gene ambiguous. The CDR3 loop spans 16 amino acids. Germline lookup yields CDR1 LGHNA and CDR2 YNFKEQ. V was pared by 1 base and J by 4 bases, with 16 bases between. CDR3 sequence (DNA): TGTGCCAGCAGCCAAGTCGCCAAGAGGATTGGAGAGACCCAGTACTTC. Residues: CASSQVAKRIGETQYF.

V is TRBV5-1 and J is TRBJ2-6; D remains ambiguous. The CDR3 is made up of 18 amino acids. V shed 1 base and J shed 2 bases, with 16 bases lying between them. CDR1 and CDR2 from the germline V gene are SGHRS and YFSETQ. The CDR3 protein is CASSLLRYEGTGANVLTF. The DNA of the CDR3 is TGCGCCAGCAGCTTGCTACGGTATGAAGGAACTGGGGCCAACGTCCTGACTTTC.

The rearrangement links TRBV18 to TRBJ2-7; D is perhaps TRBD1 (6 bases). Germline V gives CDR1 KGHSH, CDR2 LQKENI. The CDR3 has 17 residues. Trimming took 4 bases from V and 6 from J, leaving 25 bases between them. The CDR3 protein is CASSHTRQVFLGGEQYF. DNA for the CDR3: TGTGCCAGCTCACACACTCGACAGGTTTTTCTAGGTGGCGAGCAGTACTTC.

CDR3 nucleotide sequence: TGTGCCAGCAGCGCCTACGTGAACCCCTACGAGCAGTACTTC. The encoded protein is CASSAYVNPYEQYF. The gene calls are TRBV7-9 and TRBJ2-7; no reliable D call. With 5 bases removed from V and 2 bases from J, the gap between germline ends came to 13 bases. CDR3 size: 14 residues. The germline V gene has CDR1 SEHNR and CDR2 FQNEAQ (reference sequence).

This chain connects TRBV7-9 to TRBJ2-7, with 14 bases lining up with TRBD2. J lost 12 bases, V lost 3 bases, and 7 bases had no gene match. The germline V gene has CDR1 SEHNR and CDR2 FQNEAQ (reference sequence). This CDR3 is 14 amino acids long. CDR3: CASSFGLAGGPAYF. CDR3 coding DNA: TGTGCCAGCAGCTTCGGACTAGCGGGAGGTCCAGCGTACTTC.

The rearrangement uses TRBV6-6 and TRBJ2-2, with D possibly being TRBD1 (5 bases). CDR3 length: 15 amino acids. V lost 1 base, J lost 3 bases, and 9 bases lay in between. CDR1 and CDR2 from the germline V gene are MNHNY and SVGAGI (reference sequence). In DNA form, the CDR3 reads TGTGCCAGCAGTTACTTCCAGGGTTACACCGGGGAGCTGTTTTTT. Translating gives CASSYFQGYTGELFF.

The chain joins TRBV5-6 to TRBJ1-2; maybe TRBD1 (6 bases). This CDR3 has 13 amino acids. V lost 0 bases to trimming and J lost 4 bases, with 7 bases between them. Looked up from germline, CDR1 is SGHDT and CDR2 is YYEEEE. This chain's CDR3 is CASSLEQGYGYTF. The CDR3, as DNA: TGTGCCAGCAGCTTGGAACAGGGCTATGGCTACACCTTC.

CDR3 sequence reads: CASNTKGQDNYGYTF. The CDR3 DNA follows: TGTGCCAGCAATACGAAAGGACAGGACAACTATGGCTACACCTTC. V and J are TRBV13 and TRBJ1-2; 7 bases match TRBD1. Germline values: CDR1 PRHDT, CDR2 FYEKMQ (reference sequence). The junction had 10 bases not matched to a gene; V was cut back by 7 bases and J by 2 bases. The CDR3 loop spans 15 amino acids.

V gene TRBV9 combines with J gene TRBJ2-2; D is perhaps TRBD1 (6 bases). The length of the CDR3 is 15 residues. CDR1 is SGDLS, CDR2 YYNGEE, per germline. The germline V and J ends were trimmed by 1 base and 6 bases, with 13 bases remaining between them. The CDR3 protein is CASSVSNRVAGELFF. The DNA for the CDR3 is TGTGCCAGCAGCGTATCGAACAGGGTGGCCGGGGAGCTGTTTTTT.

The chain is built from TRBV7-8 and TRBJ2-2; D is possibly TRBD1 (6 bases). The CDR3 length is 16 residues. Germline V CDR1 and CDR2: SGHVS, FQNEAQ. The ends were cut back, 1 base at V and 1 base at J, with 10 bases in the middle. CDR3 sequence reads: CASSLVGGRNTGELFF. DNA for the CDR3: TGTGCCAGCAGCTTAGTTGGGGGCAGGAACACCGGGGAGCTGTTTTTT.

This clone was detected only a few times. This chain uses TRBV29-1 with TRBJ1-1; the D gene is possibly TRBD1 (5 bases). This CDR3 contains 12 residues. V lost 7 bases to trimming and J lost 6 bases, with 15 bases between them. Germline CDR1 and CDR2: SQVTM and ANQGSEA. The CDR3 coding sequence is TGCAGCGGGGAGGGGAGGAGGGCTGAAGCTTTCTTT. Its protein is CSGEGRRAEAFF. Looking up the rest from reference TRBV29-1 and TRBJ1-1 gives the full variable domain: SAVISQKPSRDICQRGTSLTIQCQVDSQVTMMFWYRQQPGQSLTLIATANQGSEATYESGFVIDKFPISRPNLTFSTLTVSNMSPEDSSIYLCSGEGRRAEAFFGQGTRLTVV.

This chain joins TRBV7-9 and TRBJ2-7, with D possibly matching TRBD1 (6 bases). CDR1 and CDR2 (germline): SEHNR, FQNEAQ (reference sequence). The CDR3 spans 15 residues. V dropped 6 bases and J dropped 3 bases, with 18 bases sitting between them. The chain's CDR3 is CASSSLPGTHYEQYF. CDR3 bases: TGTGCCAGCAGTTCTTTACCCGGGACACACTACGAGCAGTACTTC. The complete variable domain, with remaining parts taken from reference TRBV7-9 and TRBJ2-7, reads DTGVSQNPRHKITKRGQNVTFRCDPISEHNRLYWYRQTLGQGPEFLTYFQNEAQLEKSRLLSDRFSAERPKGSFSTLEIQRTEQGDSAMYLCASSSLPGTHYEQYFGPGTRLTVT.

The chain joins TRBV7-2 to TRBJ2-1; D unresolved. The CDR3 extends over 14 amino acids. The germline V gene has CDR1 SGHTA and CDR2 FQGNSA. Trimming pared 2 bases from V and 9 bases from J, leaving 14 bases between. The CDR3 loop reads CASSLTWPSGEQFF. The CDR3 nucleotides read TGTGCCAGCAGCTTAACATGGCCCTCGGGTGAGCAGTTCTTC.

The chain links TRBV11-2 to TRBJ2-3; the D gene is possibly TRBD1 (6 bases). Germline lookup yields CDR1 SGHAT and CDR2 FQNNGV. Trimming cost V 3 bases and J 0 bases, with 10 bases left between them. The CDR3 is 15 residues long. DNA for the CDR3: TGTGCCAGCAGCTTGGGGGCGGGCAGCACAGATACGCAGTATTTT. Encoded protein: CASSLGAGSTDTQYF. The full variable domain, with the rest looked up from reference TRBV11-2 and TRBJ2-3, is EAGVAQSPRYKIIEKRQSVAFWCNPISGHATLYWYQQILGQGPKLLIQFQNNGVVDDSQLPKDRFSAERLKGVDSTLKIQPAKLEDSAVYLCASSLGAGSTDTQYFGPGTRLTVL.